This T cell receptor beta chain stems from a study of T cell changes during pregnancy in multiple sclerosis (dated by TCRdb to the late 2010s). A note on the overall study: The study looked at changes in the T cell repertoire across pregnancy in women with multiple sclerosis.

The V and J ends are trimmed by 4 bases and 2 bases, leaving 19 bases between them. Including the terminal cysteine and phenylalanine, the CDR3 comprises 17 residues. CDR3 DNA is the only sequence kept; it has 51 bases, read in frame from the first base. CDR1 and CDR2, per the germline V gene, are SNHLY and FYNNEI. A note on this clone: The antigen this receptor binds is unknown. No clone much larger than this one lies a single base away; base qualities are absent.

Library preparation was by the immunoSEQ multiplex PCR assay. Imported from immuneACCESS, the table was reduced by TCRdb to in-frame sequences with V and J called. These copies leave out some clones; in studies compared against another copy, an unresolved V gene accounts for under half, and the cause of the remainder is not known. The sample records approximately 66,000 clones, roughly nine tenths of which are singletons. Of the sample, less than 6% is held by the ten largest clones. The V and J segments used are TRBV2 and TRBJ2-3; a weak D assignment points to TRBD2 (5 bases agree). The sequence came from a female donor with multiple sclerosis, enrolled in a pregnancy study. The sequences come from CD8+ T cells from peripheral blood mononuclear cells, collected before pregnancy. CDR3 sequence: CASSGGPASPLTDTQYF. The base sequence is TGTGCCAGCAGTGGAGGGCCCGCTAGCCCACTCACAGATACGCAGTATTTT.